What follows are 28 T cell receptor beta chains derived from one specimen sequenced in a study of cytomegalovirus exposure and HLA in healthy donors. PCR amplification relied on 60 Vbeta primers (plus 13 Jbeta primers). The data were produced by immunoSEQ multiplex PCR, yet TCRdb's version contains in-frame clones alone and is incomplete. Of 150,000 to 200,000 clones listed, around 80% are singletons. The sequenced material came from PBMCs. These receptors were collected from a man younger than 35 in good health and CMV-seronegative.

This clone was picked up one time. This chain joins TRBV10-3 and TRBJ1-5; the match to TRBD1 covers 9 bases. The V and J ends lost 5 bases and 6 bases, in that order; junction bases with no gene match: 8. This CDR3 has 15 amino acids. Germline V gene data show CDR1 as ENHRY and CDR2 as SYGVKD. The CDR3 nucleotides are TGTGCCATCAGTAGGGACAGGGATGTCAGTCAGCCCCAGCATTTT. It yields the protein CAISRDRDVSQPQHF.

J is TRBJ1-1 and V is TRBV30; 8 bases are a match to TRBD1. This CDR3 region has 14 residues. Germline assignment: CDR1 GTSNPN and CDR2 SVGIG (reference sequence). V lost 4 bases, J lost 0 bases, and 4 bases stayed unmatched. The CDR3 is CAWKQGGLNTEAFF. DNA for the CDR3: TGTGCCTGGAAACAGGGGGGGCTGAACACTGAAGCTTTCTTT.

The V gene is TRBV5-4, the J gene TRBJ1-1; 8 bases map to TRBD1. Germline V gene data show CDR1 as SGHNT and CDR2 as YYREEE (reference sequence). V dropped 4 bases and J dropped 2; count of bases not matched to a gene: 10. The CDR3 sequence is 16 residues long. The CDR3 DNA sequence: TGTGCCAGCAGCCCCCCCCGACAGGGGAGAAACACTGAAGCTTTCTTT. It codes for CASSPPRQGRNTEAFF. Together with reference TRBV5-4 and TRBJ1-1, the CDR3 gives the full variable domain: ETGVTQSPTHLIKTRGQQVTLRCSSQSGHNTVSWYQQALGQGPQFIFQYYREEENGRGNFPPRFSGLQFPNYSSELNVNALELDDSALYLCASSPPRQGRNTEAFFGQGTRLTVV.

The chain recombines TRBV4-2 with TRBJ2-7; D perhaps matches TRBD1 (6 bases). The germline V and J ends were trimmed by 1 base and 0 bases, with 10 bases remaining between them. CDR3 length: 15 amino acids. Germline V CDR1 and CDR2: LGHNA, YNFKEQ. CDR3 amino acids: CASSQAVGGSYEQYF. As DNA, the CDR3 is TGTGCCAGCAGCCAAGCGGTAGGGGGCTCCTACGAGCAGTACTTC.

The CDR3 DNA follows: TGTGCCAGCAGATCACAAATAACATTCGGAAACACCATATATTTT. Amino acid sequence: CASRSQITFGNTIYF. This chain joins TRBV6-1 and TRBJ1-3; D unresolved. The CDR3 consists of 15 residues. Germline CDR1 and CDR2: MNHNS and SASEGT. Trimming shortened V by 6 bases and J by 4 bases, and 16 bases separated the two germline ends.

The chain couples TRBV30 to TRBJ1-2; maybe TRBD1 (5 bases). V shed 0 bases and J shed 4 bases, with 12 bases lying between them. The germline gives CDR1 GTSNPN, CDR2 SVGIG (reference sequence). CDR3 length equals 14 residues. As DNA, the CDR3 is TGTGCCTGGAGTGTCAATCAGGGTCCCTATGGCTACACCTTC. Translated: CAWSVNQGPYGYTF.

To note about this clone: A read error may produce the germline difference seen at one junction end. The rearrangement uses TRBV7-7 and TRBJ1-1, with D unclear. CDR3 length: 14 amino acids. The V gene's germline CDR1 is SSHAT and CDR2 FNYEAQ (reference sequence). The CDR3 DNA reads TGTGCTAGCAGCCCACACAACCAGAACACTGAAGCTTTCTTT. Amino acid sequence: CASSPHNQNTEAFF.

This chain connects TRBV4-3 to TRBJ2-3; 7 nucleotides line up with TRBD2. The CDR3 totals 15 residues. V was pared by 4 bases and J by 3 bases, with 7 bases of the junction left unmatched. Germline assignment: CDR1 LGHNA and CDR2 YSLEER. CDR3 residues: CASSPGGGATDTQYF. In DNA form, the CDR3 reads TGCGCCAGCAGCCCGGGCGGGGGAGCAACAGATACGCAGTATTTT.

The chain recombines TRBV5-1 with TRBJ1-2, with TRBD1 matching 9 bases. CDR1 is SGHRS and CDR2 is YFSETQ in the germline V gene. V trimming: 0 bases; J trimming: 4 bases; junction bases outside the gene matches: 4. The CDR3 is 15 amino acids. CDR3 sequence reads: CASSLGTGDSYGYTF. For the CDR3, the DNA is TGCGCCAGCAGCTTGGGGACAGGGGATTCCTATGGCTACACCTTC.

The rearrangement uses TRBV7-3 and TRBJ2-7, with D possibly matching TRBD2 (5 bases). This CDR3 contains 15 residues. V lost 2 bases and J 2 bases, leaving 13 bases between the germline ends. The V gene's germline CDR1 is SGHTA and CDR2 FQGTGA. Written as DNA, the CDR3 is TGTGCCAGCAGCTTAGGAGGTGGGAGTGCCTACGAGCAGTACTTC. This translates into CASSLGGGSAYEQYF.

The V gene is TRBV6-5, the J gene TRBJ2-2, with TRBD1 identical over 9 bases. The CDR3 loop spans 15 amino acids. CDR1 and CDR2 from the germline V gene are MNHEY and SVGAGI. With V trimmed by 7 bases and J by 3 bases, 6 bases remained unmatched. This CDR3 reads CASNPDRGHTGELFF. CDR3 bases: TGTGCCAGCAACCCGGACAGGGGTCACACCGGGGAGCTGTTTTTT.

The CDR3 region has the DNA TGTGCCAGCAGTAGGGGGGGGGAGGAGTCCTACGAGCAGTACTTC. As protein: CASSRGGEESYEQYF. V and J are TRBV28 and TRBJ2-7, with a possible D match to TRBD2 (7 bases). Deletions cut 5 bases from V and 1 base from J, with 15 bases between. Germline V gene data show CDR1 as MDHEN and CDR2 as SYDVKM. This CDR3 is 15 amino acids long.

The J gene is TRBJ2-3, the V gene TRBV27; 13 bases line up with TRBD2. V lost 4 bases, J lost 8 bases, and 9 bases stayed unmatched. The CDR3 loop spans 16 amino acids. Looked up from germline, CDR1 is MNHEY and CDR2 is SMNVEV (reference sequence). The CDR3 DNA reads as TGTGCCAGCAGTTCCTCACTAGCGGGGGGGACCATTACGCAGTATTTT. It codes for CASSSSLAGGTITQYF.

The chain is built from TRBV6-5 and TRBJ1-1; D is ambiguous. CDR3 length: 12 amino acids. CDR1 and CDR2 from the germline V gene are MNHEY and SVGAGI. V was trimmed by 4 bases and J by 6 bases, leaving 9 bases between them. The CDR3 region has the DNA TGTGCCAGCAGTTCAGTCCGGGCTGAAGCTTTCTTT. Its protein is CASSSVRAEAFF.

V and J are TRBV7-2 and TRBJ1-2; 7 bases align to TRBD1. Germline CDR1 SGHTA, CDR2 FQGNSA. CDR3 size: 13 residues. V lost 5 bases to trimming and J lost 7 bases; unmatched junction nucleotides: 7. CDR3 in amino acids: CASSPRQGGGYTF. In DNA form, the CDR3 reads TGTGCCAGCAGCCCTCGACAGGGCGGTGGCTACACCTTC.

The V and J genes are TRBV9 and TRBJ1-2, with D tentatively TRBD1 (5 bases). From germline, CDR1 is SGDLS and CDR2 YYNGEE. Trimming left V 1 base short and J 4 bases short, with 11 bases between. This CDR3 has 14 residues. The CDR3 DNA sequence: TGTGCCAGCAGCGTATCAGGGTCGGTCTATGGCTACACCTTC. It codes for CASSVSGSVYGYTF.

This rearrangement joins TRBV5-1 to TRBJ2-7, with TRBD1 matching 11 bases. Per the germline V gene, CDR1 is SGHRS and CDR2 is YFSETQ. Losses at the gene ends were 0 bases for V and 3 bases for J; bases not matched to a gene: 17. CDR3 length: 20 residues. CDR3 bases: TGCGCCAGCAGCTTGGCCTGGGACAGGGGGAGGAAGGCGCCTCGCTACGAGCAGTACTTC. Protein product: CASSLAWDRGRKAPRYEQYF.

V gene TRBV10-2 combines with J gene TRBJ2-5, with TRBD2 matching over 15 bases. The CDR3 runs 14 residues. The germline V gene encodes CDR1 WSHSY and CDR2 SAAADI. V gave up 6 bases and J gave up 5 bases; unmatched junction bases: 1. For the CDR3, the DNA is TGCGCCAGCAGGGGACTAGCGGGAGGTGAGACCCAGTACTTC. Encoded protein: CASRGLAGGETQYF.

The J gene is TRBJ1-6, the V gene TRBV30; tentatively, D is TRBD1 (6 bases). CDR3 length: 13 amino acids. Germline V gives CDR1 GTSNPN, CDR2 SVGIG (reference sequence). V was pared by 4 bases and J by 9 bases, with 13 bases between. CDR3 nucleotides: TGTGCCTGGACGCCAGGGGATAGTTCACCCCTCCACTTT. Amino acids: CAWTPGDSSPLHF.

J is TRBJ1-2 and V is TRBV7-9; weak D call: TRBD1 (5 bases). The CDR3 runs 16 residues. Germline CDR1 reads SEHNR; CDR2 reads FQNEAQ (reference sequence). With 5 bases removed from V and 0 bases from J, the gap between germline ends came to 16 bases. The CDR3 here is CASSPHGAATNYGYTF. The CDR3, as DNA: TGTGCCAGCAGCCCCCATGGGGCGGCAACTAACTATGGCTACACCTTC.

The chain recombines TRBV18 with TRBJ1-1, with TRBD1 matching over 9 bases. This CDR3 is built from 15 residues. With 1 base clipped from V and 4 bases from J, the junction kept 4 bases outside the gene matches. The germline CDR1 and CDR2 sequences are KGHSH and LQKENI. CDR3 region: CASSPLQGAVTEAFF. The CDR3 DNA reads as TGTGCCAGCTCACCACTACAGGGGGCCGTCACTGAAGCTTTCTTT.

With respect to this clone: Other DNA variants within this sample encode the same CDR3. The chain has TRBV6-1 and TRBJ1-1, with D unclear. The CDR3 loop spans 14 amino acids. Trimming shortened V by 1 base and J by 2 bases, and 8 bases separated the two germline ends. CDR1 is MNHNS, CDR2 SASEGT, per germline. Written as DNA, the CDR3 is TGTGCCAGCAGTGAAGGAGGGTTAAACACTGAAGCTTTCTTT. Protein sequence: CASSEGGLNTEAFF.

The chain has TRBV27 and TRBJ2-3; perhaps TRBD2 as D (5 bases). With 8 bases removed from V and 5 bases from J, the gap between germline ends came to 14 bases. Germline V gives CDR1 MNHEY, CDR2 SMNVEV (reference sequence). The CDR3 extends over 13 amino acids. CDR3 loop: CASRGYLGDTQYF. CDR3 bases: TGTGCCAGCCGAGGGTATCTTGGAGATACGCAGTATTTT.

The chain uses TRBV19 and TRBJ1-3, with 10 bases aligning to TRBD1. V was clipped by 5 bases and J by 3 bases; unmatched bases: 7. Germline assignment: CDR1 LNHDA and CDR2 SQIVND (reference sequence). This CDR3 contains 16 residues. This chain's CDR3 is CASSPRTGGRGNTIYF. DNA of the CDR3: TGTGCCAGTAGTCCCCGGACAGGGGGACGTGGAAACACCATATATTTT.

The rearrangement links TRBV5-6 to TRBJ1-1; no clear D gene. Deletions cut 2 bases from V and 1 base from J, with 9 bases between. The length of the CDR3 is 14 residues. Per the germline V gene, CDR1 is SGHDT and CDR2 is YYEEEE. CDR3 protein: CASSLRSGNTEAFF. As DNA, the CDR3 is TGTGCCAGCAGCTTAAGGTCAGGGAACACTGAAGCTTTCTTT.

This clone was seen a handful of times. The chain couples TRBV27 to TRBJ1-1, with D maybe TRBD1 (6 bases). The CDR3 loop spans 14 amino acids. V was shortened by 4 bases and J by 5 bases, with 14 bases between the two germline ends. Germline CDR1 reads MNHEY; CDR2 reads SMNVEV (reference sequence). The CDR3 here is CASSSQGDGTEAFF. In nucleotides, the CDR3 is TGTGCCAGCAGTTCACAGGGAGACGGAACTGAAGCTTTCTTT.

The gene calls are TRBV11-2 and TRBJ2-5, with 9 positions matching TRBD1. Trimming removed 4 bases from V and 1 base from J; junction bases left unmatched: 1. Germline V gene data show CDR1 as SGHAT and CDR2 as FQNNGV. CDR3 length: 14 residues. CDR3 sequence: CASSWDRVQETQYF. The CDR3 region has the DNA TGTGCCAGCAGCTGGGACAGGGTCCAAGAGACCCAGTACTTC.

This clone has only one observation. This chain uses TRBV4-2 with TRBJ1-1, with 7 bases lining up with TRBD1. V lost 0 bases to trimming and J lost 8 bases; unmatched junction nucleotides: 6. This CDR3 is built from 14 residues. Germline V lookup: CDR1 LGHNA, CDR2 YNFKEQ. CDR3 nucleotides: TGTGCCAGCAGCCAAGAATTCTCAGGGGGAGAAGCTTTCTTT. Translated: CASSQEFSGGEAFF.